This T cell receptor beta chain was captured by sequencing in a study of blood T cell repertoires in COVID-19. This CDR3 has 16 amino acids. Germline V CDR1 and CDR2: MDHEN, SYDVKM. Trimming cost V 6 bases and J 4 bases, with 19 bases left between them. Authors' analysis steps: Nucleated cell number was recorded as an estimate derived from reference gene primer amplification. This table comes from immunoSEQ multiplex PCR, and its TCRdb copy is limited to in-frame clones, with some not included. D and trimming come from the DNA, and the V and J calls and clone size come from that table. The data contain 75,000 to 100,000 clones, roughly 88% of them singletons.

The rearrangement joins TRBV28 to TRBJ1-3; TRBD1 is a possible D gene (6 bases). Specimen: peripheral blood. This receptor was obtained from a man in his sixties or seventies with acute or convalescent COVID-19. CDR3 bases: TGTGCCAGCAGCCCCGGGACAAGATCGCTCGGAAACACCATATATTTT. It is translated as CASSPGTRSLGNTIYF.